A single sample is the source of the 15 T cell receptor beta chains below, sequenced in a study of cytomegalovirus exposure and HLA in healthy donors (dated 2017 in TCRdb). Receptor amplification or capture employed the immunoSEQ multiplex PCR assay. A mixture of 60 forward primers for TCR Vbeta segments and 13 reverse primers for TCR Jbeta segments was used in the multiplex PCR. Held by TCRdb, this immuneACCESS table contains in-frame sequences only and omits some clones. Under half of the omission traces to an unresolved V gene where checked; the cause of the rest is unknown. This sample gives fewer than 200,000 clones in total; roughly four fifths of them show up just once. Over 0.85% of the sample rests with the top ten. Sequencing was done on a sample of PBMCs. These receptors were taken from a girl aged 2-9 years in good health and CMV-seropositive.

The J gene is TRBJ2-1, the V gene TRBV19; 9 positions match TRBD2. Germline V lookup: CDR1 LNHDA, CDR2 SQIVND (reference sequence). This CDR3 has 17 amino acids. V shed 3 bases, J shed 0 bases, and the junction held 6 bases outside the gene matches. CDR3 sequence: CASSIQLAGSSYNEQFF. For the CDR3, the DNA is TGTGCCAGTAGTATCCAACTAGCGGGTTCCTCCTACAATGAGCAGTTCTTC.

The chain is built from TRBV5-1 and TRBJ2-5; D ambiguous. The CDR3 has 14 amino acids. The germline gives CDR1 SGHRS, CDR2 YFSETQ. Deletions cut 1 base from V and 9 bases from J, with 16 bases between. The CDR3 here is CASSLKSVSAAQYF. DNA of the CDR3: TGCGCCAGCAGCTTGAAATCGGTGAGCGCGGCCCAGTACTTC.

The V call is TRBV18, the J call TRBJ2-6; D is ambiguous. CDR1 and CDR2 from the germline V gene are KGHSH and LQKENI. CDR3 length: 14 residues. Trimming stripped 3 bases from V and 3 bases from J, with 6 bases between. CDR3 residues: CASSPGNGANVLTF. The DNA for the CDR3 is TGTGCCAGCTCACCGGGCAATGGGGCCAACGTCCTGACTTTC.

The gene calls are TRBV27 and TRBJ2-7, with 7 positions matching TRBD2. Looked up from germline, CDR1 is MNHEY and CDR2 is SMNVEV (reference sequence). The CDR3 runs 17 residues. V dropped 5 bases and J dropped 5; count of bases not matched to a gene: 18. The DNA for the CDR3 is TGTGCCAGCAGTCCCCGACACGCGACGGGAGGTGGTAACGAGCAGTACTTC. It encodes CASSPRHATGGGNEQYF.

The chain uses TRBV7-2 and TRBJ2-4; D remains ambiguous. The CDR3 has 12 residues. The V end lost 3 bases, the J end lost 6 bases, and 6 bases lay between the germline ends. The germline V gene has CDR1 SGHTA and CDR2 FQGNSA. The CDR3 here is CASSFPRNIQYF. DNA of the CDR3: TGTGCCAGCAGCTTTCCCAGAAACATTCAGTACTTC.

This rearrangement joins TRBV30 to TRBJ2-7; 7 positions agree with TRBD1. Germline CDR1 reads GTSNPN; CDR2 reads SVGIG (reference sequence). The CDR3 length is 13 residues. V lost 2 bases and J lost 2; bases outside the gene matches: 3. The CDR3 spells CAWSKGATYEQYF. Here the CDR3 DNA reads TGTGCCTGGAGTAAGGGGGCCACCTACGAGCAGTACTTC.

The chain employs TRBV30 and TRBJ2-7; 14 nucleotides agree with TRBD2. CDR1 is GTSNPN and CDR2 is SVGIG in the germline V gene (reference sequence). The CDR3 runs to 20 residues. V gave up 0 bases and J gave up 0 bases; unmatched junction bases: 13. In DNA form, the CDR3 reads TGTGCCTGGAGTGTGAACTCCGTCCGACTAGCGGGAGGGCACTCCTACGAGCAGTACTTC. Amino acids: CAWSVNSVRLAGGHSYEQYF.

This chain connects TRBV27 to TRBJ2-1, with 13 bases lining up with TRBD2. CDR3 length: 16 residues. The ends lost 7 bases at V and 9 bases at J; junction bases unmatched: 12. The germline gives CDR1 MNHEY, CDR2 SMNVEV (reference sequence). The CDR3 nucleotides are TGTGCCAGCATTCCACTAGCGGGAGGGTCTGAAGGTGAGCAGTTCTTC. It codes for CASIPLAGGSEGEQFF.

This chain connects TRBV10-3 to TRBJ2-3; D remains ambiguous. CDR3 length: 16 residues. Germline CDR1 reads ENHRY; CDR2 reads SYGVKD. Trimming removed 3 bases at V and 2 bases at J, with 15 bases between. CDR3 nucleotides: TGTGCCATCAGTGAAGTTCTCGGTCTTTCCACAGATACGCAGTATTTT. Its protein is CAISEVLGLSTDTQYF.

The chain combines TRBV28 with TRBJ1-5, with unresolved D. The CDR3 spans 16 residues. V was pared by 3 bases and J by 1 base, with 13 bases between. The germline V gene has CDR1 MDHEN and CDR2 SYDVKM. The CDR3 nucleotides are TGTGCCAGCAGTTTCAAAGGAGGCAGCAGCAATCAGCCCCAGCATTTT. Translation gives CASSFKGGSSNQPQHF.

V usage is TRBV30 and J usage is TRBJ1-6, with 7 positions matching TRBD1. After removal of 0 bases from V and 7 bases from J, the junction contained 6 bases not matched to a gene. Germline-derived CDR1 and CDR2 are GTSNPN and SVGIG (reference sequence). The length of the CDR3 is 15 residues. The CDR3 here is CAWSVTGAQNSPLHF. Here the CDR3 DNA reads TGTGCCTGGAGTGTAACAGGGGCTCAAAATTCACCCCTCCACTTT.

This clone was observed a handful of times. V gene TRBV5-1 combines with J gene TRBJ1-1; D remains unclear. In germline, CDR1 is SGHRS, CDR2 YFSETQ. The CDR3 extends over 17 amino acids. Trimming stripped 0 bases from V and 0 bases from J, with 15 bases between. This CDR3 reads CASSLGFNAGLNTEAFF. CDR3 sequence (DNA): TGCGCCAGCAGCTTGGGTTTTAACGCGGGGTTGAACACTGAAGCTTTCTTT.

The rearrangement joins TRBV4-1 to TRBJ1-1; 8 bases are shared with TRBD1. V was clipped by 4 bases and J by 5 bases; unmatched bases: 12. Looked up from germline, CDR1 is MGHRA and CDR2 is YSYEKL. This CDR3 has 16 amino acids. CDR3 nucleotides: TGCGCCAGCAGCCGAGGCCCTTCCAGGGGGCATACTGAAGCTTTCTTT. Its protein product is CASSRGPSRGHTEAFF.

This clone is a singleton in its sample. The rearrangement links TRBV6-5 to TRBJ2-7, with a tentative D call TRBD2 (6 bases). V lost 2 bases and J 0 bases, leaving 11 bases between the germline ends. The germline V gene encodes CDR1 MNHEY and CDR2 SVGAGI. CDR3 size: 15 residues. The CDR3 loop reads CASSYQGGPSYEQYF. The CDR3 DNA reads TGTGCCAGCAGTTACCAGGGAGGCCCCTCCTACGAGCAGTACTTC.

The gene calls are TRBV27 and TRBJ1-1; TRBD1 might be the D (5 bases). The CDR3 is 12 residues long. From germline, CDR1 is MNHEY and CDR2 SMNVEV (reference sequence). Trimming shortened V by 7 bases and J by 7 bases, and 13 bases separated the two germline ends. The chain's CDR3 is CASTPGGNEAFF. The CDR3 DNA sequence: TGTGCCAGCACTCCCGGGGGAAATGAAGCTTTCTTT.